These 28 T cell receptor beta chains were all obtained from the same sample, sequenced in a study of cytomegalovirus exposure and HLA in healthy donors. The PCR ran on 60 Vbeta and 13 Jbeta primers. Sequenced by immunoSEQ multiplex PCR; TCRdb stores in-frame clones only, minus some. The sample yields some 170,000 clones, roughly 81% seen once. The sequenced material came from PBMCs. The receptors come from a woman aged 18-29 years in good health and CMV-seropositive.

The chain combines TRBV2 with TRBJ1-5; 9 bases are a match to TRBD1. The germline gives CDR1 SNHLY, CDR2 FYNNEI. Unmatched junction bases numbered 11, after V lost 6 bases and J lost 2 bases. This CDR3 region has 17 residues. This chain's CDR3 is CASRETGGQGGNQPQHF. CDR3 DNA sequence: TGTGCCAGCAGAGAAACGGGGGGACAGGGAGGCAATCAGCCCCAGCATTTT.

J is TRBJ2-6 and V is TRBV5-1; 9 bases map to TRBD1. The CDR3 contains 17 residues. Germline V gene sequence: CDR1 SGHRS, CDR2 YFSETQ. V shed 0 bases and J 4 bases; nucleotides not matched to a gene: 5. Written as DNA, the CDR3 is TGCGCCAGCAGCTTGGAAGGGACAGGGTTAGGGGCCAACGTCCTGACTTTC. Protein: CASSLEGTGLGANVLTF. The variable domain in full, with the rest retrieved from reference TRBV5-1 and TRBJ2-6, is KAGVTQTPRYLIKTRGQQVTLSCSPISGHRSVSWYQQTPGQGLQFLFEYFSETQRNKGNFPGRFSGRQFSNSRSEMNVSTLELGDSALYLCASSLEGTGLGANVLTFGAGSRLTVL.

The CDR3 spells CASSQVLLPPNYGYTF. As DNA, the CDR3 is TGCGCCAGCAGCCAAGTGCTGCTACCGCCGAACTATGGCTACACCTTC. J is TRBJ1-2 and V is TRBV4-3; D gene uncertain. This CDR3 has 16 residues. The ends were cut back, 1 base at V and 2 bases at J, with 14 bases in the middle. Per germline, CDR1 LGHNA and CDR2 YSLEER.

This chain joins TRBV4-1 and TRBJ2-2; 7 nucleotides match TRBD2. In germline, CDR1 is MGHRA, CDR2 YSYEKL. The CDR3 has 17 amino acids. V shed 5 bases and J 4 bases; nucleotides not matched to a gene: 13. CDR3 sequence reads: CASSKLVAGATTGELFF. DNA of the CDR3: TGCGCCAGCAGCAAGCTCGTAGCGGGTGCCACCACCGGGGAGCTGTTTTTT.

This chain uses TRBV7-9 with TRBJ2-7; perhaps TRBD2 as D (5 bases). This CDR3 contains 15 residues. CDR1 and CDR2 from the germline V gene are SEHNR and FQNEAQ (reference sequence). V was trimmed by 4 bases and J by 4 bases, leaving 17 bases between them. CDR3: CASSSLFGVGYEQYF. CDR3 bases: TGTGCCAGCAGCTCCCTTTTCGGGGTTGGATACGAGCAGTACTTC.

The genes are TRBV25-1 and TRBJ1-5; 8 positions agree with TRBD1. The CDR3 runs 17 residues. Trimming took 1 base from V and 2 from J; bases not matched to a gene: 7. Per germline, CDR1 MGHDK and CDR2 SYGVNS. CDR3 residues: CASSEFRTGRCNQPQHF. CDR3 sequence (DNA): TGTGCCAGCAGTGAATTTCGGACAGGGAGATGCAATCAGCCCCAGCATTTT.

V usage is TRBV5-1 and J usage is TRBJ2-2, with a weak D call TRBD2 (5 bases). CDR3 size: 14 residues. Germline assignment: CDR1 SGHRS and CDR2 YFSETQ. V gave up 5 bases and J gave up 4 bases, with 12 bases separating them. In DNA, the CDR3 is TGCGCCAGCAGTCCATCCGGGGTCACCGGGGAGCTGTTTTTT. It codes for CASSPSGVTGELFF. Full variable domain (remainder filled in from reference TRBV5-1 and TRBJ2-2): KAGVTQTPRYLIKTRGQQVTLSCSPISGHRSVSWYQQTPGQGLQFLFEYFSETQRNKGNFPGRFSGRQFSNSRSEMNVSTLELGDSALYLCASSPSGVTGELFFGEGSRLTVL.

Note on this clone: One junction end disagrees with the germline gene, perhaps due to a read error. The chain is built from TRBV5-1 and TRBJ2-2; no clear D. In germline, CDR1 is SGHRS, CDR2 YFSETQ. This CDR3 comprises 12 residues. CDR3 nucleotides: TGCGCCAGCACCCTGAACACGGGGGAGCTGTTTTTT. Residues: CASTLNTGELFF.

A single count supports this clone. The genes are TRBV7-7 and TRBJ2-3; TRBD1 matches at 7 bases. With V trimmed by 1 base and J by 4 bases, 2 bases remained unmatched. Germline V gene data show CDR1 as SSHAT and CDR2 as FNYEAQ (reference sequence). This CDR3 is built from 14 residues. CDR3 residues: CASSLGQGADTQYF. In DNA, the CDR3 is TGTGCCAGCAGCTTAGGACAGGGAGCAGATACGCAGTATTTT. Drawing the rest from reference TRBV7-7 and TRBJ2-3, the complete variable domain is GAGVSQSPRYKVTKRGQDVTLRCDPISSHATLYWYQQALGQGPEFLTYFNYEAQPDKSGLPSDRFSAERPEGSISTLTIQRTEQRDSAMYRCASSLGQGADTQYFGPGTRLTVL.

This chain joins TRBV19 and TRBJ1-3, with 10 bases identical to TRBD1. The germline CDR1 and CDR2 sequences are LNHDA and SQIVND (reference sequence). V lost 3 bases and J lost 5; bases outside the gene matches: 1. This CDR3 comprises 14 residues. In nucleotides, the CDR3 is TGTGCCAGTAGTATGGACAGGGGGAGAAACACCATATATTTT. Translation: CASSMDRGRNTIYF.

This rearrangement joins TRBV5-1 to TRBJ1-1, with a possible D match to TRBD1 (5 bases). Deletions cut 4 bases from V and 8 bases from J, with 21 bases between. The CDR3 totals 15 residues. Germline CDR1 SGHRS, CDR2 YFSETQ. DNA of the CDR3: TGCGCCAGCAGCACCGGACAAACCATTAGTGACGAAGCTTTCTTT. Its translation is CASSTGQTISDEAFF.

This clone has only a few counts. The CDR3 bases are TGTGCCTGGAGTGCAGGGGGCGAGCAGTACTTC. Translating gives CAWSAGGEQYF. The chain employs TRBV30 and TRBJ2-7, with 7 bases identical to TRBD1. The CDR3 contains 11 residues. Per germline, CDR1 GTSNPN and CDR2 SVGIG (reference sequence). Germline trimming cut 1 base from V and 6 bases from J; bases unmatched to any gene: 0.

The CDR3 region is CASREGSNTGELFF. CDR3 nucleotide sequence: TGTGCCAGCAGGGAGGGATCGAACACCGGGGAGCTGTTTTTT. J is TRBJ2-2 and V is TRBV28, with D tentatively TRBD2 (6 bases). Germline CDR1 and CDR2: MDHEN and SYDVKM. V gave up 6 bases and J gave up 0 bases, with 8 bases separating them. This CDR3 is built from 14 residues.

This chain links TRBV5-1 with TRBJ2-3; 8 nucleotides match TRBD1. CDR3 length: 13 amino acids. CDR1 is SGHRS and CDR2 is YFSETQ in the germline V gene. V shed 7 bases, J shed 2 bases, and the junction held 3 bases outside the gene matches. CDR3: CASSTGATDTQYF. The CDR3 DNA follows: TGCGCCAGCTCGACAGGGGCCACAGATACGCAGTATTTT.

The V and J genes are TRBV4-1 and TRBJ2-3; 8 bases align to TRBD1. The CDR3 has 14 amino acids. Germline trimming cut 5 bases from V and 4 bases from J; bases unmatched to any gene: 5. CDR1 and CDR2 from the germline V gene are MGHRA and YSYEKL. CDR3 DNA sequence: TGCGCCAGCAGCGATGACAGGGGTCCAGATACGCAGTATTTT. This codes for CASSDDRGPDTQYF.

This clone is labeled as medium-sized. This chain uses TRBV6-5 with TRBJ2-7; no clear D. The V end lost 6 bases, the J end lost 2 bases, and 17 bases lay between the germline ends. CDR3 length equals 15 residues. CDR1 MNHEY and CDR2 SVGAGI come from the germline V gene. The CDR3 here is CASRPLADGTYEQYF. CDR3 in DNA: TGTGCCAGCAGGCCATTGGCCGATGGCACCTACGAGCAGTACTTC.

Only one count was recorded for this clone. CDR3 region: CASSVRQGEIATNEKLFF. In DNA, the CDR3 is TGTGCCAGCAGCGTAAGACAGGGTGAAATAGCAACTAATGAAAAACTGTTTTTT. This chain links TRBV4-2 with TRBJ1-4, with TRBD1 matching over 7 bases. V was pared by 5 bases and J by 0 bases, with 12 bases of the junction left unmatched. The CDR3 covers 18 residues. The germline CDR1 and CDR2 sequences are LGHNA and YNFKEQ.

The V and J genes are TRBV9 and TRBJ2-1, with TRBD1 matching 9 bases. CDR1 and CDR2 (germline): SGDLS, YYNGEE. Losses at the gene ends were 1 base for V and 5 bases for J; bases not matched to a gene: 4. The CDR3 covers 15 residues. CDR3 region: CASSVPGQGDNEQFF. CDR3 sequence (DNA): TGTGCCAGCAGCGTACCGGGACAGGGAGACAATGAGCAGTTCTTC.

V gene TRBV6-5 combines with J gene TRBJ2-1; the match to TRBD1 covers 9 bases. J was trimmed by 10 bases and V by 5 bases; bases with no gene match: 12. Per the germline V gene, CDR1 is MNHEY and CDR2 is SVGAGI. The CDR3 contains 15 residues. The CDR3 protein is CASSAAVTGGGEQFF. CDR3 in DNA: TGTGCCAGCAGTGCGGCCGTAACAGGGGGCGGGGAGCAGTTCTTC.

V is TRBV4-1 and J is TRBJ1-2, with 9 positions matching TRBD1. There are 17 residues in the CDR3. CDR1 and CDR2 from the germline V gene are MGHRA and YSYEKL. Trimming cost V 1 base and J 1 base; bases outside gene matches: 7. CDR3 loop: CASSQGTGVPINYGYTF. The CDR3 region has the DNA TGCGCCAGCAGCCAAGGGACAGGGGTCCCTATTAACTATGGCTACACCTTC.

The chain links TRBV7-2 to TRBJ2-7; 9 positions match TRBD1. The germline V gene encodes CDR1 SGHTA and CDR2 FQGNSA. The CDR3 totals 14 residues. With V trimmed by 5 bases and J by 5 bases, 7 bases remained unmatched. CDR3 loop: CASSRPGQGNEQYF. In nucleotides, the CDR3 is TGTGCCAGCAGCCGACCGGGACAGGGTAACGAGCAGTACTTC.

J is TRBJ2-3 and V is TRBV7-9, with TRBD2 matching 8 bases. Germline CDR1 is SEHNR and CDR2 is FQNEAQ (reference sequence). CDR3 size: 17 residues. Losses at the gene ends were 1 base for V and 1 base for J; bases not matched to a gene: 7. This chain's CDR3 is CASSLEGSGVGTDTQYF. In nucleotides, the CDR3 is TGTGCCAGCAGCTTAGAGGGTAGCGGGGTCGGCACAGATACGCAGTATTTT.

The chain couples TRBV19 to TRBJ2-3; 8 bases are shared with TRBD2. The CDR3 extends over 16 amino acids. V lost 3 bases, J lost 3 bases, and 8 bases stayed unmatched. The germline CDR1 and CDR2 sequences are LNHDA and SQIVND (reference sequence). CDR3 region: CASSIGGTRVTDTQYF. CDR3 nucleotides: TGTGCCAGTAGTATTGGCGGGACTAGAGTGACAGATACGCAGTATTTT.

The CDR3 region is CASSPGRASGNNEQFF. The CDR3 nucleotides are TGTGCCAGCTCACCAGGAAGGGCTAGCGGTAACAATGAGCAGTTCTTC. The chain uses TRBV18 and TRBJ2-1; 7 bases align to TRBD2. With 2 bases clipped from V and 5 bases from J, the junction kept 9 bases outside the gene matches. The CDR3 sequence is 16 residues long. Per the germline V gene, CDR1 is KGHSH and CDR2 is LQKENI.

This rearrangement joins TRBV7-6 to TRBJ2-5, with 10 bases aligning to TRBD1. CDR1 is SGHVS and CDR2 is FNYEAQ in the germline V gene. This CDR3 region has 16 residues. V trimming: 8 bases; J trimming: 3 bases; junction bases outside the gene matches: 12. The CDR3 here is CASVPQTGQGEETQYF. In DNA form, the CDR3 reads TGTGCCAGCGTACCCCAAACAGGACAGGGGGAAGAGACCCAGTACTTC.

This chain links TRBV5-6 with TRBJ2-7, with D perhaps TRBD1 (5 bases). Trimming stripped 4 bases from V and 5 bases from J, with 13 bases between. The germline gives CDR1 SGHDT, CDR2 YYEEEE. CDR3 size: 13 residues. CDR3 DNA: TGTGCCAGCAGCGGCAGGGTCCCCCACGAGCAGTACTTC. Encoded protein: CASSGRVPHEQYF.

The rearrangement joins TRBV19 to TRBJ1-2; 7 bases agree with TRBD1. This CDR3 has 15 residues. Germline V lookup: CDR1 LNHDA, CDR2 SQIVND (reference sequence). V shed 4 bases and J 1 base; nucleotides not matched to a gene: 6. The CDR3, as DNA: TGTGCCAGTAGTACGTACAGGGGAAGTAACTATGGCTACACCTTC. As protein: CASSTYRGSNYGYTF.

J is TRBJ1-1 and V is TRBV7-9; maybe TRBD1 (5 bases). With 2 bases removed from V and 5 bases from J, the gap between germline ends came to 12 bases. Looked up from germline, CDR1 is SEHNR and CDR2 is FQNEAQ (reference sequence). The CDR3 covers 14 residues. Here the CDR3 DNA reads TGTGCCAGCAGCTTAAAAGGGGTTAAGACTGAAGCTTTCTTT. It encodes CASSLKGVKTEAFF. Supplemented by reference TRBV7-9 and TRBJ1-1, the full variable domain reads DTGVSQNPRHKITKRGQNVTFRCDPISEHNRLYWYRQTLGQGPEFLTYFQNEAQLEKSRLLSDRFSAERPKGSFSTLEIQRTEQGDSAMYLCASSLKGVKTEAFFGQGTRLTVV.